These T cell receptor beta chains were read from a single sample in a study of cytomegalovirus exposure and HLA in healthy donors. Method: immunoSEQ multiplex PCR; TCRdb's copy keeps in-frame clones and lacks some. The sample's table shows tens of thousands of clones. The material sequenced was PBMCs. Receptors were obtained from a man aged 45 to 65 in good health and CMV-seropositive. The CDR3 runs from the conserved cysteine through the conserved F or W. The D gene is left open where the match is weak. Only some rows state a clone size, as once, few, many or a class for expanded clones.

>TRBV18|13|.|.|TRBJ2-3
TGTGCCAGCTCACCGAGTAGCACAGATACGCAGTATTTT
CASSPSSTDTQYF
>TRBV4-3|15|.|TRBD2|TRBJ2-1
TGCGCCAGCAGCCACACCGGGCTAGCGGGAAATGAGCAGTTCTTC
CASSHTGLAGNEQFF
>TRBV5-4|15|.|TRBD2|TRBJ2-5
TGTGCCAGCAGCTCGTTAGCGGGAGGGGGCGAGACCCAGTACTTC
CASSSLAGGGETQYF
>TRBV6-1|10|.|.|TRBJ1-3
TGTGCCAGCTTCCTCAGCACCATATATTTT
CASFLSTIYF
>TRBV19|16|.|.|TRBJ1-3
TGTGCCAGTAACCCCGACAGAACGCACTCTGGAAACACCATATATTTT
CASNPDRTHSGNTIYF
>TRBV2|11|.|TRBD1|TRBJ2-4
TGTGCCAGCAGTGAGGGGACAGATCAGTACTTC
CASSEGTDQYF
>TRBV4-2|12|.|.|TRBJ1-5
TGTGCCAGCAGCCAAGATAGTCAGCCCCAGCATTTT
CASSQDSQPQHF
>TRBV6-5|15|.|TRBD2|TRBJ2-1
TGTGCCAGCAGTTACTCGACACTAGCGGGAGATGAGCAGTTCTTC
CASSYSTLAGDEQFF
>TRBV7-9|17|.|.|TRBJ2-1
TGTGCCAGCAGAATACCATGGGGAGTGAGGTCCTACAATGAGCAGTTCTTC
CASRIPWGVRSYNEQFF
>TRBV28|15|.|.|TRBJ1-5
TGTGCCAGCAGAGGAAGCGACAGTTCGGAAGGGCCCCAGCATTTT
CASRGSDSSEGPQHF
>TRBV6-1|15|.|.|TRBJ1-3
TGTGCCAGCAGTGTACAGGCCCTCTCTGGAAACACCATATATTTT
CASSVQALSGNTIYF
>TRBV9|13|.|.|TRBJ2-2
TGTGCCAGCAGCGTAGTGGTAGACGGGGAGCTGTTTTTT
CASSVVVDGELFF
>TRBV4-2|17|.|.|TRBJ2-7
TGTGCCAGCAGCCAAGGAATCGCATCGATTAGCGCCTACGAGCAGTACTTC
CASSQGIASISAYEQYF
>TRBV6-5|16|.|TRBD2|TRBJ2-7
TGTGCCAGCAGTTACTCTCTACTAGCGGGTAGCTACGAGCAGTACTTC
CASSYSLLAGSYEQYF
>TRBV4-2|17|.|TRBD1|TRBJ1-2
TGTGCCAGCAGCCAAGATAAATCGGACAGGGCCCCCTATGGCTACACCTTC
CASSQDKSDRAPYGYTF
>TRBV30|13|.|.|TRBJ1-1
TGTGCCTGCGAATCCCGCACAGGGAAGGGGGCTTTCTTT
CACESRTGKGAFF
>TRBV6-6|11|medium-sized|.|TRBJ1-1
TGTGCCAGCACCCGGGACACTGAAGCTTTCTTT
CASTRDTEAFF
>TRBV4-2|15|.|TRBD2|TRBJ2-1
TGTGCCAGCAGCCAAAGTCAACTAGCGGGGAATGAGCAGTTCTTC
CASSQSQLAGNEQFF
>TRBV15|14|.|.|TRBJ1-1
TGTGCCACCAGCAGAGAGGGATGGAGGGCTGAAGCTTTCTTT
CATSREGWRAEAFF
>TRBV5-4|14|.|.|TRBJ1-2
TGTGCCAGCAGCTTGGTTGTAGAGATCTATGGCTACACCTTC
CASSLVVEIYGYTF
>TRBV4-1|16|.|TRBD1|TRBJ1-6
TGCGCCAGCAGCCAACGCTCAGGGGGAACTAATTCACCCCTCCACTTT
CASSQRSGGTNSPLHF
>TRBV13|15|.|TRBD2|TRBJ2-1
TGTGCCAGCAGCTTAGTAGCGGGAGGCTCCAATGAGCAGTTCTTC
CASSLVAGGSNEQFF
>TRBV7-9|15|.|.|TRBJ2-7
TGTGCCAGCAGCTTAGCGGGCGACAGTACCTACGAGCAGTACTTC
CASSLAGDSTYEQYF
>TRBV4-2|14|.|.|TRBJ1-4
TGTGCCAGCAGACCTACAGAAAACAATGAAAAACTGTTTTTT
CASRPTENNEKLFF
>TRBV6-6|15|.|.|TRBJ2-7
TGTGCCAGCAGTGCCCCCGGCGGGCCAACCTACGAGCAGTACTTC
CASSAPGGPTYEQYF
>TRBV11-3|16|.|TRBD2|TRBJ2-1
TGTGCCAGCAATCTCGAAGGACTAGCGGGACACAATGAGCAGTTCTTC
CASNLEGLAGHNEQFF
>TRBV5-6|15|.|TRBD1|TRBJ1-4
TGTGCCAGCAGCTTGAAGGGACAGAGAGTTGAAAAACTGTTTTTT
CASSLKGQRVEKLFF
>TRBV5-1|14|.|.|TRBJ2-2
TGCGCCAGCAGCTTTAGGCGGGGAACCGGGGAGCTGTTTTTT
CASSFRRGTGELFF
>TRBV20-1|11|.|.|TRBJ2-5
TGCAGTGCCAGCCCAGGGGAGACCCAGTACTTC
CSASPGETQYF
>TRBV30|14|.|.|TRBJ1-1
TGTGCCTGGAGTGTACTCCCCACGAACACTGAAGCTTTCTTT
CAWSVLPTNTEAFF
>TRBV4-3|18|.|TRBD2|TRBJ2-1
TGCGCCAGCAGCCAAGATTTGCATACTAGCGGGAGCGTAGATGAGCAGTTCTTC
CASSQDLHTSGSVDEQFF
>TRBV19|13|.|.|TRBJ2-7
TGTGCCAGTAGTTTGGGACAAATCTACGAGCAGTACTTC
CASSLGQIYEQYF
>TRBV9|16|.|TRBD2|TRBJ2-1
TGTGCCAGCAGCTTCCACGGCTCTAGCGGATACAATGAGCAGTTCTTC
CASSFHGSSGYNEQFF
>TRBV5-1|14|.|.|TRBJ1-1
TGCGCCAGCAGCTTTGGGAGGGTTCGAGCTGAAGCTTTCTTT
CASSFGRVRAEAFF
>TRBV30|16|.|.|TRBJ2-2
TGTGCCTGGAGCCAAACGAGGGTGCTAGCCCCCGGGGAGCTGTTTTTT
CAWSQTRVLAPGELFF
>TRBV5-4|14|.|.|TRBJ1-2
TGTGCCAGCAGCAGGCAGCCAGACACCTATGGCTACACCTTC
CASSRQPDTYGYTF
>TRBV7-2|17|.|.|TRBJ2-1
TGTGCCAGCAGCTCCCGGGAAGGAGGGCCTTCCTACAATGAGCAGTTCTTC
CASSSREGGPSYNEQFF
>TRBV18|13|.|.|TRBJ1-3
TGTGCCAGCTCAGGAGTGGGTTACCACACCATATATTTT
CASSGVGYHTIYF
>TRBV4-3|17|.|TRBD2|TRBJ2-3
TGCGCCAGCAGCCAAGAATTCCGGGACTACAATCGGCAAACGCAGTATTTT
CASSQEFRDYNRQTQYF
>TRBV7-2|16|.|.|TRBJ2-1
TGTGCCAGCAGCCTCTTCAGCGGAACCGCTGCAAGGGAGCAGTTCTTC
CASSLFSGTAAREQFF
>TRBV19|14|.|TRBD2|TRBJ2-5
TGTGCCAGTAGTCAAAAGCGGGAGTTGGAGACCCAGTACTTC
CASSQKRELETQYF
>TRBV5-4|14|.|.|TRBJ2-1
TGTGCCAGCAGCGTGGGGGCTGAATACAATGAGCAGTTCTTC
CASSVGAEYNEQFF
>TRBV5-1|19|.|TRBD2|TRBJ2-1
TGCGCCAGCAGCTTGCCCTGGTTTAGCGGGAGTCAAACACTCAATGAGCAGTTCTTC
CASSLPWFSGSQTLNEQFF
>TRBV30|13|.|TRBD1|TRBJ2-5
TGTGCCTGGAGTCGGGGACAGGGAGAGACCCAGTACTTC
CAWSRGQGETQYF
>TRBV6-5|15|.|TRBD1|TRBJ1-5
TGTGCCAGCAGTCCCCTGACAGGGACCAATCAGCCCCAGCATTTT
CASSPLTGTNQPQHF